This is a list of T cell receptor beta chains from one sample in a study of Ad26.COV2.S vaccination and SARS-CoV-2 variants. Repertoires were generated with immunoSEQ multiplex PCR, while TCRdb's copy carries only in-frame clones and drops some. The profile shows about 350,000 clones, 85% to 90% of them singletons. The sample consisted of peripheral blood, taken in a trial of Ad26.COV2.S vaccine versus placebo. The receptors stem from a person aged 18-65 years who received the Ad26.COV2.S COVID-19 vaccine or a placebo. Both conserved end residues are part of each CDR3. A D gene is named only where the DNA matches it firmly. A clone size is listed for some rows: how often the clone was seen (once, few, many), or a class if it is expanded.

>once|NA|TRBV9|TRBJ2-1
TGTGCCAGCAGCGTAGAGGAGCGGAGGGGAGAGTACAATGAGCAGTTCTTC
CASSVEERRGEYNEQFF
>once|NA|TRBV6-5|TRBJ2-1
TGTGCCAGTAGGGAGGCAGGACTCCCCAATGAGCAGTTCTTC
CASREAGLPNEQFF
>NA|NA|TRBV6-1|TRBJ1-2
TGTGCCAGCAGTGAAGAGGGCAGGGTAGGTGGCTACACCTTC
CASSEEGRVGGYTF
>NA|TRBD1|TRBV7-2|TRBJ1-5
TGTGCCAGCAACCTCTACAGGGGGGATCAGCCCCAGCATTTT
CASNLYRGDQPQHF
>NA|NA|TRBV5-1|TRBJ1-3
TGCGCCAGCAGTGAGGGGGTTGCCTCTGGAAACACCATATATTTT
CASSEGVASGNTIYF
>NA|TRBD1|TRBV29-1|TRBJ1-2
TGCAGCGTTGAAGGACAGGGGGCGGGTAACTATGGCTACACCTTC
CSVEGQGAGNYGYTF
>once|NA|TRBV16|TRBJ1-5
TGTGCCAGCAGCCAATCGATGGTGAACAATCAGCCCCAGCATTTT
CASSQSMVNNQPQHF
>NA|NA|TRBV5-6|TRBJ2-5
TGTGCCAGCAGCTTGGACTTCGAAGAGACCCAGTACTTC
CASSLDFEETQYF
>NA|NA|TRBV6-5|TRBJ2-7
TGTGCCAGCAGGGTCGGGGAGGTGATTACGTGGGAGCAGTACTTC
CASRVGEVITWEQYF
>NA|TRBD2|TRBV5-8|TRBJ2-1
TGTGCCAGCAGCAGGGGACTAGCGCGTGATGAGCAGTTCTTC
CASSRGLARDEQFF
>NA|NA|TRBV5-6|TRBJ1-6
TGTGCCAGCAGCTTTGGGATCGCCAATTCACCCCTCCACTTT
CASSFGIANSPLHF
>NA|NA|TRBV27|TRBJ2-2
TGTGCCAGCAGTTTACGGAGAGCCGGGGAGCTGTTTTTT
CASSLRRAGELFF
>NA|NA|TRBV7-9|TRBJ1-1
TGTGCCAGCGGTGGGCCTTTGAACACTGAAGCTTTCTTT
CASGGPLNTEAFF
>NA|NA|TRBV5-6|TRBJ2-3
TGTGCCAGCAGCCAAGGGACTTTGGGTACGCAGTATTTT
CASSQGTLGTQYF
>once|TRBD2|TRBV28|TRBJ2-1
TGTGCCAGCAGTTCTCCCGGGACTAACCCATACAATGAGCAGTTCTTC
CASSSPGTNPYNEQFF
>NA|TRBD1|TRBV15|TRBJ2-5
TGTGCCACCAGCAGTCAACGGACAGGCCGCGTGGGGACCCAGTACTTC
CATSSQRTGRVGTQYF
>NA|NA|TRBV9|TRBJ1-1
TGTGCCAGCAGCGTCCATTCAGGGGTTACTGAAGCTTTCTTT
CASSVHSGVTEAFF
>NA|NA|TRBV4-1|TRBJ2-5
TGCGCCAGCAGCCAAGTCCCCAGGGCCGAGACCCAGTACTTC
CASSQVPRAETQYF
>once|NA|TRBV27|TRBJ2-1
TGTGCCAGCAGTCAAAGGCGCGGAGTGGGGGAGCAGTTCTTC
CASSQRRGVGEQFF
>NA|TRBD2|TRBV9|TRBJ2-5
TGTGCCAGCAGCGTAGGGGCACTAGCGAACCAAGAGACCCAGTACTTC
CASSVGALANQETQYF
>NA|TRBD2|TRBV24-1|TRBJ2-1
TGTGCCACCAGTGGCAATCTAGCGGGAGGAGACAATGAGCAGTTCTTC
CATSGNLAGGDNEQFF
>NA|TRBD1|TRBV19|TRBJ1-1
TGTGCCAGTAGGTCACAGGGGACGGGAGAAACTGAAGCTTTCTTT
CASRSQGTGETEAFF
>NA|NA|TRBV4-1|TRBJ1-1
TGCGCCAGCAGCCAAGGTCTCCAGGGGAGGGCTGAAGCTTTCTTT
CASSQGLQGRAEAFF
>NA|NA|TRBV28|TRBJ2-3
TGTGCCAGCAGTTTAGGGGGTGGAGGCACAGATACGCAGTATTTT
CASSLGGGGTDTQYF
>NA|NA|TRBV3-1/TRBV3-2|TRBJ1-1
TGTGCCAGCAGCCGGACCGATGCTGAAGCTTTCTTT
CASSRTDAEAFF
>NA|TRBD2|TRBV18|TRBJ2-7
TGTGCCAGCTCACTAGCGGGGAGCTACGAGCAGTACTTC
CASSLAGSYEQYF
>NA|TRBD1|TRBV4-1|TRBJ1-5
TGCGCCAGCAGTACATTCAGGGGGGATAGCAATCAGCCCCAGCATTTT
CASSTFRGDSNQPQHF
>NA|NA|TRBV5-5|TRBJ2-4
TGTGCCAGCAGCTTAGCGGTAGCCAAAAACATTCAGTACTTC
CASSLAVAKNIQYF
>NA|NA|TRBV5-5|TRBJ2-7
TGTGCCAGCAGCTTGGCAGGGGCGGTCTACGAGCAGTACTTC
CASSLAGAVYEQYF
>NA|NA|TRBV4-1|TRBJ1-2
TGCGCCAGCAGCCAAGATTACAGCCCCGGAGTATCATCGACCTTC
CASSQDYSPGVSSTF
>NA|NA|TRBV10-3|TRBJ2-7
TGTGCCATCAGTGAGTCGAGAGTGGCGGGACGATACGAGCAGTACTTC
CAISESRVAGRYEQYF
>NA|NA|TRBV6-4|TRBJ2-1
TGTGCCAGCAGTGACAGCCGGGTCTTTAGGGGTGAGCAGTTCTTC
CASSDSRVFRGEQFF
>once|TRBD2|TRBV24-1|TRBJ2-1
TGTGCCACCAGTGGAGTAGCGGGCAACAATGAGCAGTTCTTC
CATSGVAGNNEQFF
>NA|NA|TRBV28|TRBJ1-2
TGTGCCAGCAGTTTTCGGGCAGGCACTAACTATGGCTACACCTTC
CASSFRAGTNYGYTF
>NA|NA|TRBV28|TRBJ1-5
TGTGCCAGCAGTTTTTTACAGGGTAACAATCAGCCCCAGCATTTT
CASSFLQGNNQPQHF
>NA|TRBD1|TRBV2|TRBJ1-6
TGTGCCAGCAGTGAGGGGACAGGGGCTACTTCACCCCTCCACTTT
CASSEGTGATSPLHF
>NA|NA|TRBV3-1/TRBV3-2|TRBJ2-5
TGTGCCAGCAGCCACCGGACGGGACAAGAGACCCAGTACTTC
CASSHRTGQETQYF
>NA|TRBD1|TRBV6-5|TRBJ1-4
TGTGCCAGCAGAACCACCGGGACAGGGGTTGAAAAACTGTTTTTT
CASRTTGTGVEKLFF
>NA|TRBD1|TRBV19|TRBJ1-1
TGTGCCAGTAGTAGACAGGGGCTGAACACTGAAGCTTTCTTT
CASSRQGLNTEAFF
>NA|TRBD1|TRBV2|TRBJ2-5
TGTGCCAGCAGGGCGGACAGGGGGCTTTTAGAAGAGACCCAGTACTTC
CASRADRGLLEETQYF
>NA|TRBD1|TRBV13|TRBJ2-7
TGTGCCAGCGGCCCCCACAGGGGGATATCGGGCGAGCAGTACTTC
CASGPHRGISGEQYF
>once|NA|TRBV2|TRBJ1-1
TGTGCCAGCAGTGAAGCCTCCGGAAGGACTGAAGCTTTCTTT
CASSEASGRTEAFF
>NA|NA|TRBV9|TRBJ2-5
TGTGCCAGCAGCGTAGCGGGCCAAGAGACCCAGTACTTC
CASSVAGQETQYF
>NA|TRBD1|TRBV7-8|TRBJ2-7
TGTGCCAGCAGCTTAGTAAGTGGACAGGGGGCCTACGAGCAGTACTTC
CASSLVSGQGAYEQYF
>few|NA|TRBV7-9|TRBJ2-7
TGTGCCAGCAGCCAGAGCGACGTTTCCTGGTACTACGAGCAGTACTTC
CASSQSDVSWYYEQYF
>NA|TRBD1|TRBV13|TRBJ2-5
TGTGCCAGCAGCCAAAGGGGGCTAGCTGCAGAGACCCAGTACTTC
CASSQRGLAAETQYF
>NA|NA|TRBV6-1|TRBJ1-2
TGTGCCAGCAGTGAAGCCGTCAGAGACTATGGCTACACCTTC
CASSEAVRDYGYTF
>NA|TRBD1|TRBV10-2|TRBJ2-7
TGCGCCAGCAGTGGAGCACAGGGGTTCGACGAGCAGTACTTC
CASSGAQGFDEQYF
>NA|NA|TRBV18|TRBJ1-2
TGTGCCAGCTCACCGGGAACAGAGTATGGCTACACCTTC
CASSPGTEYGYTF
>NA|NA|TRBV19|TRBJ2-3
TGTGCCAGTAGGACAGGCCTGAACACAGATACGCAGTATTTT
CASRTGLNTDTQYF
>once|NA|TRBV7-9|TRBJ1-2
TGTGCCAGCAGCTTAGGGAACCAGGGCTATGGCTACACCTTC
CASSLGNQGYGYTF
>NA|NA|TRBV2|TRBJ2-2
TGTGCCAGCGGGAGGGACAACACGAACACCGGGGAGCTGTTTTTT
CASGRDNTNTGELFF
>NA|NA|TRBV20-1|TRBJ2-7
TGCAGTGCTAGTTTGGGAGCTGGTTTAGACGAGCAGTACTTC
CSASLGAGLDEQYF
>NA|TRBD2|TRBV29-1|TRBJ2-1
TGCAGCGTTGACCCGGGACTAGCGTATAATGAGCAGTTCTTC
CSVDPGLAYNEQFF